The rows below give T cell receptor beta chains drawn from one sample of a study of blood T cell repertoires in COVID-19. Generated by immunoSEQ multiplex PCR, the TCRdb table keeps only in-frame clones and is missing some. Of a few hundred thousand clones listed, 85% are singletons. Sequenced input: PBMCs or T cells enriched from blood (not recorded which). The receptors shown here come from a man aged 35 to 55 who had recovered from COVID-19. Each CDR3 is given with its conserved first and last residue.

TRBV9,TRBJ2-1,CASSLMGGNEQFF
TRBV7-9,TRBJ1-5,CASSGGGFSNQPQHF
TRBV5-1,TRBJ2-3,CASSLAASGGTDTQYF
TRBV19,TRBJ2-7,CASSIGQGSSYEQYF
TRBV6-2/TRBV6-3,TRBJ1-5,CASSYSPGTGDQPQHF
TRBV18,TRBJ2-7,CASSPPDSYLYEQYF
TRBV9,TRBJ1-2,CASSATGSGYTF
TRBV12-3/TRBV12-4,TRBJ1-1,CASTSGGEAFF
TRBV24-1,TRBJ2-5,CATSDLFGETQYF
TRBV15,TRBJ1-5,CATSRGGNRGNQPQHF
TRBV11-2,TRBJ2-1,CASSLYGKEQFF
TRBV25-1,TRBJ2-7,CASNLAGSYEQYF
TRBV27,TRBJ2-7,CASSKRGGYEQYF
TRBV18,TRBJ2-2,CASSRSGTSGRRELFF
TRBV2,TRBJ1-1,CASKSGGAGTEAFF
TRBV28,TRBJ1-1,CASSLWVPDRVNIANTEAFF
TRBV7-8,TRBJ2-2,CASSLGVGPIEVGELFF
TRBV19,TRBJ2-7,CASSTRTGWSSYEQYF
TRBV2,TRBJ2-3,CASSVKRLAGADTQYF
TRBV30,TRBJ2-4,CATRSTKETAKNIQYF
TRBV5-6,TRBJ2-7,CASSLSGGYEQYF
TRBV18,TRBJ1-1,CASSTGTGDPRAFF
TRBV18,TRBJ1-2,CASSPRDNYGYTF
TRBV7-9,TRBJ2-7,CASSLASGTNEQYF
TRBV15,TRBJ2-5,CATSRGGGGETQYF
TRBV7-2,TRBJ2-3,CASRLRARGTDTQYF
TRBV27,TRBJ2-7,CASSLESYSYEQYF
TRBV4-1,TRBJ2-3,CASSQSGTGTQYF
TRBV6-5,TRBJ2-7,CASSLGLAGAEQYF
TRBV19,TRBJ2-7,CASSIDGPYGGYEQYF
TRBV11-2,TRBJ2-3,CASSLVGLLKDTQYF
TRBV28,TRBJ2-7,CASSPQGREQYF
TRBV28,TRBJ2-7,CASSGQGTRQYF
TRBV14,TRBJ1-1,CASSQWGGSVPSGAEAFF
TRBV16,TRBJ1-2,CASSQGGGYTF
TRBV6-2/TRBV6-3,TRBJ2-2,CASSYSSSGNTGELFF
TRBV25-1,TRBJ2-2,CATTRTGPGELFF
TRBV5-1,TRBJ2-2,CASSLLSGRANTGELFF
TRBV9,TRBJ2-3,CASSDGTSGFTDTQYF
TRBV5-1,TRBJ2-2,CASSWTSGTLTGELFF
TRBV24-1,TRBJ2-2,CATGSGTGDTGELFF
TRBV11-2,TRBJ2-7,CASSPLAGQAAYEQYF
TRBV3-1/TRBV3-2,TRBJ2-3,CASSQKHQRVDTQYF
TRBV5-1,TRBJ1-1,CASSPLQGPNTEAFF
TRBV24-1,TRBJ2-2,CATSDRDRGGSGELFF
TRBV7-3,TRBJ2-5,CASSFGTSRQETQYF
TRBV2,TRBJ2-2,CASSLTSGRNTGELFF
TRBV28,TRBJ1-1,CASSLRGRMDTEAFF
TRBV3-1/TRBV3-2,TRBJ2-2,CASSQVTPDSAGAGELFF
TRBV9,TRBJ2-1,CASSVGGTSYNEQFF
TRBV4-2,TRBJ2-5,CASSQLAGEVETQYF
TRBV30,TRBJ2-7,CAWSGRYEQYF
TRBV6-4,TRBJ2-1,CASSPGTSRSHEQFF
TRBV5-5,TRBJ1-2,CASSLAAGIVDYGYTF